This entry is about one T cell receptor (beta chain). Its matching antigen is unknown. cDNA molecules, individually, were tagged with unique molecular identifiers. A single record per CDR3 protein comes from TCRdb applying MiXCR to the 5' RACE reads. Counted here are 65,000 to 95,000 distinct CDR3 sequences, about a sixth occurring once; the ten biggest clones make up approximately 2.6%. The V gene lost 5 bases and the J gene lost 4 bases, with 17 bases spanning the gap. This CDR3 contains 15 residues. The germline V gene encodes CDR1 SEHNR and CDR2 FQNEAQ (reference sequence). The sample comes from a study of early T cells in non-severe SARS-CoV-2 infection. Study-wide results and limits: Comparison of clonotypes with VDJdb favored anti-spike CD8 responses while missing private and CD4 specificities.

The V gene is TRBV7-9, the J gene TRBJ2-5, with a weak D call TRBD1 (5 bases). Input material: whole blood. This receptor was taken from an adult who was a healthcare worker with PCR-confirmed SARS-CoV-2 infection or an uninfected control (not recorded which). This chain's CDR3 is CASSLRDSPRETQYF. The CDR3 bases are TGTGCCAGCAGCCTTCGAGACAGCCCAAGAGAGACCCAGTACTTC.